Listed below are T cell receptor beta chains from one sample, sequenced in a study of T cell responses to AZD1222 COVID-19 vaccine. Assay: immunoSEQ multiplex PCR; the TCRdb copy retains only in-frame clones and omits some. The data contain more than 150,000 clones, approximately 94% of them singletons. This specimen consisted of peripheral blood, obtained 28 days after the second AZD1222 dose. The receptors shown here come from an adult who received the AZD1222 COVID-19 vaccine. Both conserved end residues are part of each CDR3. Each record gives: clone size, J gene, D gene, V gene, CDR3 protein, CDR3 DNA. A D gene is named only where the DNA matches it firmly. Rows give clone size only sometimes, using once, few, many, or a class for an expanded clone.

few | TRBJ1-5 | NA | TRBV6-5 | CASSYGGAGQPQHF | TGTGCCAGCAGTTACGGGGGGGCAGGTCAGCCCCAGCATTTT
NA | TRBJ1-5 | TRBD1 | TRBV4-1 | CATSHDRGHSNQPQHF | TGCGCCACCAGCCACGACAGGGGGCATAGCAATCAGCCCCAGCATTTT
NA | TRBJ1-4 | NA | TRBV7-9 | CASSLQGFGEKLFF | TGTGCCAGCAGCTTGCAAGGGTTTGGTGAAAAACTGTTTTTT
NA | TRBJ2-3 | NA | TRBV7-8 | CASSRGQGPDTQYF | TGTGCCAGCAGCCGAGGGCAGGGCCCAGATACGCAGTATTTT
NA | TRBJ1-2 | NA | TRBV7-9 | CASSLEPGPDYGYTF | TGTGCCAGCAGCTTGGAACCGGGACCCGACTATGGCTACACCTTC
NA | TRBJ1-2 | TRBD1 | TRBV27 | CASSPRGQANYGYTF | TGTGCCAGCAGTCCTAGGGGACAGGCGAACTATGGCTACACCTTC
once | TRBJ1-1 | TRBD1 | TRBV11-2 | CASNLYRGPSNTEAFF | TGTGCCAGCAACTTATACAGGGGGCCCTCGAACACTGAAGCTTTCTTT
NA | TRBJ2-3 | NA | TRBV4-1 | CASSPVADTQYF | TGCGCCAGCAGCCCCGTGGCAGATACGCAGTATTTT
NA | TRBJ1-2 | NA | TRBV28 | CASGQSLDGYTF | TGTGCCAGCGGACAGTCCCTGGATGGCTACACCTTC
NA | TRBJ1-1 | NA | TRBV18 | CASSSLLTEAFF | TGTGCCAGCTCATCGTTACTCACTGAAGCTTTCTTT
NA | TRBJ1-1 | NA | TRBV4-1 | CASSQDRRVPAFF | TGCGCCAGCAGCCAAGATCGAAGGGTGCCGGCTTTCTTT
NA | TRBJ2-7 | NA | TRBV14 | CASSQAQGEQYF | TGTGCCAGCAGCCAAGCCCAAGGGGAGCAGTACTTC
NA | TRBJ1-1 | NA | TRBV5-6 | CASSLEIQNTEAFF | TGTGCCAGCAGCTTGGAGATCCAGAACACTGAAGCTTTCTTT
NA | TRBJ2-1 | TRBD2 | TRBV6-5 | CASSWGLAGAHNEQFF | TGTGCCAGCAGTTGGGGACTAGCGGGGGCCCACAATGAGCAGTTCTTC
NA | TRBJ2-2 | TRBD2 | TRBV7-2 | CASSKTSGRSGELFF | TGTGCCAGCAGCAAGACTAGCGGGAGATCCGGGGAGCTGTTTTTT
NA | TRBJ1-1 | TRBD1 | TRBV7-9 | CASSPRQGITKAFF | TGTGCCAGCAGCCCCCGACAGGGGATAACGAAGGCTTTCTTT
NA | TRBJ2-1 | TRBD1 | TRBV7-2 | CASSSDRGGQNNNEQFF | TGTGCCAGCAGCTCCGACAGGGGCGGTCAGAATAACAATGAGCAGTTCTTC
NA | TRBJ2-6 | TRBD1 | TRBV9 | CASSYRGSGANVLTF | TGTGCCAGCAGCTACAGGGGCTCTGGGGCCAACGTCCTGACTTTC
NA | TRBJ1-2 | TRBD1 | TRBV29-1 | CSVEGTGVGYTF | TGCAGCGTTGAGGGGACAGGGGTAGGCTACACCTTC
NA | TRBJ1-5 | NA | TRBV2 | CASSGSLLNQPQHF | TGTGCCAGCAGCGGTTCTCTTCTCAATCAGCCCCAGCATTTT
NA | TRBJ1-5 | NA | TRBV27 | CASSPSRAHNQPQHF | TGTGCCAGCAGTCCCAGTCGGGCCCACAATCAGCCCCAGCATTTT
NA | TRBJ1-2 | NA | TRBV4-1 | CASSQGPGPNYGYTF | TGCGCCAGCAGCCAAGGCCCGGGCCCAAACTATGGCTACACCTTC
once | TRBJ2-7 | TRBD2 | TRBV5-6 | CASKREYEQYF | TGTGCCAGTAAGCGGGAGTACGAGCAGTACTTC
NA | TRBJ1-2 | NA | TRBV20-1 | CSAWSYGYTF | TGCAGTGCGTGGAGCTATGGCTACACCTTC
NA | TRBJ1-5 | NA | TRBV5-8 | CASSLFFGGKQNSNQPQHF | TGTGCCAGCAGCTTGTTTTTCGGGGGCAAGCAAAATAGCAATCAGCCCCAGCATTTT
NA | TRBJ2-7 | TRBD1 | TRBV7-2 | CASSPRTGAPYEQYF | TGTGCCAGCAGCCCCCGGACAGGGGCCCCCTACGAGCAGTACTTC
NA | TRBJ1-2 | TRBD1 | TRBV6-5 | CASSPTGTGIYGYTF | TGTGCCAGCAGTCCCACGGGGACAGGGATCTATGGCTACACCTTC
NA | TRBJ2-7 | NA | TRBV6-1 | CASSGPITGTRTYEQYF | TGTGCCAGCAGTGGCCCTATCACCGGGACACGTACCTACGAGCAGTACTTC
NA | TRBJ1-1 | NA | TRBV25-1 | CASSAGVGSEAFF | TGTGCCAGCAGCGCAGGGGTCGGGTCTGAAGCTTTCTTT
NA | TRBJ2-5 | NA | TRBV29-1 | CSHRGWSDGETQYF | TGCAGCCACCGGGGTTGGAGCGATGGAGAGACCCAGTACTTC
NA | TRBJ1-6 | TRBD1 | TRBV18 | CASSQDRANSPLHF | TGTGCCAGCTCACAAGACAGGGCGAATTCACCCCTCCACTTT
once | TRBJ1-2 | NA | TRBV28 | CASSLDRNYGYTF | TGTGCCAGCAGTTTGGACCGCAACTATGGCTACACCTTC
NA | TRBJ2-7 | NA | TRBV27 | CASKASENYEQYF | TGTGCCAGCAAGGCTAGCGAAAACTACGAGCAGTACTTC
NA | TRBJ1-4 | NA | TRBV18 | CASSPLRGEKLFF | TGTGCCAGCTCACCACTTCGGGGGGAAAAACTGTTTTTT
NA | TRBJ2-1 | NA | TRBV28 | CASRALSGGYNEQFF | TGTGCCAGCAGGGCACTTAGCGGAGGATACAATGAGCAGTTCTTC
NA | TRBJ1-6 | NA | TRBV2 | CASSKGNLNSPLHF | TGTGCCAGCAGTAAGGGAAACCTAAATTCACCCCTCCACTTT
NA | TRBJ2-2 | TRBD1 | TRBV19 | CASSTGQGGLTGELFF | TGTGCCAGTAGTACGGGACAGGGAGGCCTCACCGGGGAGCTGTTTTTT
NA | TRBJ2-1 | NA | TRBV12-3/TRBV12-4 | CASSRGSEQFF | TGTGCCAGCAGTCGAGGGAGTGAGCAGTTCTTC
NA | TRBJ1-6 | TRBD1 | TRBV2 | CASSGDRDYSPLHF | TGTGCCAGCAGTGGGGACAGGGATTATTCACCCCTCCACTTT
NA | TRBJ1-1 | TRBD1 | TRBV14 | CASSIGQVRNTEAFF | TGTGCCAGCAGCATCGGACAGGTGAGGAACACTGAAGCTTTCTTT
NA | TRBJ1-6 | NA | TRBV18 | CASSQMGVEGSPLHF | TGTGCCAGCTCACAGATGGGGGTGGAGGGTTCACCCCTCCACTTT
NA | TRBJ2-1 | TRBD2 | TRBV15 | CATRLSGRNEQFF | TGTGCCACCCGACTAAGCGGGAGGAATGAGCAGTTCTTC
NA | TRBJ2-5 | TRBD1 | TRBV14 | CASSLRQGKWQETQYF | TGTGCCAGCAGCCTCCGACAGGGGAAGTGGCAAGAGACCCAGTACTTC
NA | TRBJ2-7 | NA | TRBV6-5 | CASTQGLYEQYF | TGTGCCAGCACACAGGGTTTGTACGAGCAGTACTTC
NA | TRBJ2-1 | TRBD1 | TRBV11-2 | CASSAQGRSYNEQFF | TGTGCCAGCAGCGCACAGGGGAGATCTTACAATGAGCAGTTCTTC
NA | TRBJ1-1 | NA | TRBV15 | CATSKPDGNTEAFF | TGTGCCACCAGCAAACCCGACGGCAACACTGAAGCTTTCTTT
NA | TRBJ2-7 | NA | TRBV7-9 | CASSLGGQGRYEQYF | TGTGCCAGCAGCTTAGGGGGGCAGGGGAGGTACGAGCAGTACTTC
NA | TRBJ1-1 | NA | TRBV4-3 | CASSQDLGEREAFF | TGCGCCAGCAGCCAAGATCTTGGGGAAAGAGAAGCTTTCTTT
NA | TRBJ1-1 | TRBD1 | TRBV19 | CASSLGQGISYEAFF | TGTGCCAGTAGTCTTGGACAGGGGATATCATATGAAGCTTTCTTT
NA | TRBJ2-1 | NA | TRBV5-4 | CASSLDNYNEQFF | TGTGCCAGCAGCTTGGACAACTACAATGAGCAGTTCTTC
NA | TRBJ2-1 | TRBD2 | TRBV6-5 | CASSLTSGGYNEQFF | TGTGCCAGCAGCCTGACTAGCGGGGGCTACAATGAGCAGTTCTTC
NA | TRBJ2-7 | TRBD2 | TRBV5-7 | CASSLLAGGEQYF | TGTGCCAGCAGCTTGCTAGCGGGGGGCGAGCAGTACTTC
NA | TRBJ2-2 | NA | TRBV9 | CASSVGTANTGELFF | TGTGCCAGCAGCGTAGGGACGGCTAACACCGGGGAGCTGTTTTTT
NA | TRBJ1-6 | NA | TRBV4-1 | CASRREDSSYNSPLHF | TGCGCCAGCAGGCGAGAAGACAGCTCCTATAATTCACCCCTCCACTTT
NA | TRBJ1-1 | NA | TRBV7-2 | CASSLRRGDTEAFF | TGTGCCAGCAGCTTAAGACGTGGGGACACTGAAGCTTTCTTT